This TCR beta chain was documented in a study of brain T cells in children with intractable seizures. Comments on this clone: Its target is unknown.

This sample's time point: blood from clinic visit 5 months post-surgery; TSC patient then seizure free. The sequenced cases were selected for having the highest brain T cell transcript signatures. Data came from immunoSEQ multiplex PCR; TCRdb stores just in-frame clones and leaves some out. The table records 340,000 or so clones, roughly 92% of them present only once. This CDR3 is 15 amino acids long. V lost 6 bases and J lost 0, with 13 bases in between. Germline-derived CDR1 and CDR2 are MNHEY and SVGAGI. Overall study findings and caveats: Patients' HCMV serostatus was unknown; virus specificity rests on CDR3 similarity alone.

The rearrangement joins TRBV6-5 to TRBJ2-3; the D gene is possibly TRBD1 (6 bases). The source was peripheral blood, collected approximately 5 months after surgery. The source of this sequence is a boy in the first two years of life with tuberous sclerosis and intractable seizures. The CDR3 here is CASSPGAISTDTQYF. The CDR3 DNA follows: TGTGCCAGCAGCCCAGGGGCCATAAGCACAGATACGCAGTATTTT.